The clone carrying this T cell receptor beta chain occurred a few times. This entry belongs to a study of T cell repertoires in cytomegalovirus infection. TCRdb called the reads again in MiXCR, with one record for every CDR3 protein. The table shows 310,000 or so distinct CDR3 sequences, with 8% to 10% occurring only once. Trimming left V 0 bases short and J 10 bases short, with 7 bases between. The CDR3 sequence is 13 residues long. Germline V lookup: CDR1 PRHDT, CDR2 FYEKMQ (reference sequence). The chain joins TRBV13 to TRBJ1-6; D remains unclear. The sequencing input was PBMCs. This TCR derives from a human donor in good health (CMV status not recorded). Some clones in this sample may be carry-over from other donors' samples. CDR3 protein: CASSLGGYSPLHF. In nucleotides, the CDR3 is TGTGCCAGCAGCTTAGGAGGGTACTCACCCCTCCACTTT.